These 25 T cell receptor beta chains came from one sample sequenced in a study of siplizumab effects on memory and regulatory T cells. Sequencing used immunoSEQ multiplex PCR; TCRdb keeps in-frame clones, though not all of them. The sample shows about 110,000 clones, roughly 89% of them seen only once. Source material: CD4+ T cells sorted from blood. Source of these receptors: a human donor in good health.

The rearrangement joins TRBV18 to TRBJ2-7; TRBD2 agrees at 9 bases. CDR1 KGHSH and CDR2 LQKENI come from the germline V gene. The CDR3 extends over 17 amino acids. The J segment lost 0 bases and the V segment lost 0 bases, leaving 6 bases of the junction unmatched. CDR3 bases: TGTGCCAGCTCACCACCCGTGGCGGGAGGGAGCTCCTACGAGCAGTACTTC. Residues: CASSPPVAGGSSYEQYF.

V is TRBV5-4 and J is TRBJ2-3; D gene unclear. CDR3 length: 12 amino acids. V lost 0 bases to trimming and J lost 6 bases, with 5 bases between them. Germline V CDR1 and CDR2: SGHNT, YYREEE (reference sequence). The CDR3 DNA follows: TGTGCCAGCAGCTTGGAATCGGATACGCAGTATTTT. Amino acid sequence: CASSLESDTQYF.

V gene TRBV7-2 combines with J gene TRBJ2-7; D is possibly TRBD1 (6 bases). The CDR3 is 13 amino acids. V lost 6 bases to trimming and J lost 3 bases, with 12 bases between them. Looked up from germline, CDR1 is SGHTA and CDR2 is FQGNSA. DNA for the CDR3: TGTGCCAGCAGTAAACTACAGGGCTACGAGCAGTACTTC. Amino acids: CASSKLQGYEQYF.

The V gene is TRBV18, the J gene TRBJ2-7; a possible D gene is TRBD2 (6 bases). The CDR3 consists of 14 residues. Looked up from germline, CDR1 is KGHSH and CDR2 is LQKENI. Trimming took 8 bases from V and 2 from J, leaving 16 bases between them. CDR3 sequence reads: CASVLALGTYEQYF. The CDR3 region has the DNA TGTGCCAGCGTTCTAGCGCTAGGCACCTACGAGCAGTACTTC.

The CDR3 here is CASRKDRETQYF. For the CDR3, the DNA is TGTGCCAGCAGGAAGGATAGGGAGACCCAGTACTTC. The chain combines TRBV6-1 with TRBJ2-5; D is ambiguous. This CDR3 comprises 12 residues. Between the trimmed V and J ends, which lost 6 bases and 5 bases, there was a span of 10 bases. The germline gives CDR1 MNHNS, CDR2 SASEGT.

The chain carries TRBV7-9 and TRBJ1-2; the match to TRBD1 covers 7 bases. With V trimmed by 1 base and J by 3 bases, 2 bases remained unmatched. CDR3 length: 14 residues. CDR1 and CDR2 (germline): SEHNR, FQNEAQ (reference sequence). CDR3 coding DNA: TGTGCCAGCAGCTTAGGAGGGACAGACTATGGCTACACCTTC. This translates into CASSLGGTDYGYTF.

The V gene is TRBV30, the J gene TRBJ2-5; D not certain. The CDR3 is 11 residues long. Trimming took off 7 bases at V and 5 bases at J, with 11 bases between the two ends. The germline V gene encodes CDR1 GTSNPN and CDR2 SVGIG (reference sequence). The CDR3 nucleotides read TGTGCCTCCAGTGAGCAGGAGACCCAGTACTTC. Amino acid sequence: CASSEQETQYF.

This chain uses TRBV27 with TRBJ2-1; D remains unclear. The germline V gene has CDR1 MNHEY and CDR2 SMNVEV (reference sequence). This CDR3 has 13 residues. Trimming removed 6 bases at V and 5 bases at J, with 11 bases between. Written as DNA, the CDR3 is TGTGCCAGCAGCCCCATACATCACAATGAGCAGTTCTTC. Translating it yields CASSPIHHNEQFF.

The chain links TRBV4-1 to TRBJ1-1, with 7 positions matching TRBD1. Germline V gene sequence: CDR1 MGHRA, CDR2 YSYEKL. With V trimmed by 2 bases and J by 12 bases, 15 bases remained unmatched. The CDR3 covers 15 residues. The CDR3 sequence is CASSQNPLQGLRTFF. DNA for the CDR3: TGCGCCAGCAGCCAAAACCCCTTACAGGGGCTGCGAACTTTCTTT.

This clone was seen only once. The CDR3 reads CASSPLLGEQFF. The CDR3 DNA reads as TGTGCCAGCTCACCTCTCCTAGGTGAGCAGTTCTTC. The chain links TRBV18 to TRBJ2-1; D gene unclear. The CDR3 totals 12 residues. Germline V CDR1 and CDR2: KGHSH, LQKENI. Trimming pared 3 bases from V and 9 bases from J, leaving 9 bases between.

This clone was seen a single time. The DNA for the CDR3 is TGTGCCAGCTCAGCGACCCTCAGCAATCAGCCCCAGCATTTT. Residues: CASSATLSNQPQHF. The chain is built from TRBV18 and TRBJ1-5; D gene ambiguous. CDR1 and CDR2 (germline): KGHSH, LQKENI. Trimming removed 5 bases from V and 1 base from J, with 9 bases in between. The CDR3 contains 14 residues.

This sequence joins TRBV25-1 and TRBJ2-7; TRBD1 is a possible D gene (5 bases). Germline V gives CDR1 MGHDK, CDR2 SYGVNS. The ends were cut back, 3 bases at V and 2 bases at J, with 17 bases in the middle. This CDR3 has 16 amino acids. CDR3 DNA sequence: TGTGCCAGCAGTGATAACGGAAAGGGGCCACCCTACGAGCAGTACTTC. It codes for CASSDNGKGPPYEQYF.

The V and J genes are TRBV18 and TRBJ2-2; D gene uncertain. The V gene's germline CDR1 is KGHSH and CDR2 LQKENI. V shed 3 bases and J shed 1 base, with 12 bases lying between them. The CDR3 is 16 residues long. The CDR3 coding sequence is TGTGCCAGCTCACCGGTGACAAGTCGGAACACCGGGGAGCTGTTTTTT. Translated: CASSPVTSRNTGELFF.

The chain links TRBV19 to TRBJ2-1; 7 bases align to TRBD2. CDR3 length equals 14 residues. Trimming at V came to 3 bases and at J to 6 bases, leaving 5 bases not matched to a gene. CDR1 is LNHDA, CDR2 SQIVND, per germline (reference sequence). The CDR3 loop reads CASSMAGEVNEQFF. CDR3 coding DNA: TGTGCCAGTAGTATGGCGGGGGAGGTCAATGAGCAGTTCTTC.

The V call is TRBV5-8, the J call TRBJ1-1, with D possibly matching TRBD1 (5 bases). This CDR3 has 15 amino acids. Germline CDR1 is SGHTS and CDR2 is YDEGEE. Trimming left V 4 bases short and J 0 bases short, with 13 bases between. CDR3 DNA: TGTGCCAGCAGCGACCGACAGCTTCTGAACACTGAAGCTTTCTTT. Its protein product is CASSDRQLLNTEAFF.

The chain has TRBV30 and TRBJ1-2; D unresolved. This CDR3 spans 12 amino acids. Germline assignment: CDR1 GTSNPN and CDR2 SVGIG (reference sequence). V was trimmed by 4 bases and J by 8 bases, leaving 14 bases between them. The CDR3 protein is CAWKTVVAGYTF. The CDR3, as DNA: TGTGCCTGGAAGACCGTGGTGGCGGGCTACACCTTC.

The chain combines TRBV14 with TRBJ2-2, with D possibly TRBD1 on 6 matching bases. V was shortened by 0 bases and J by 5 bases, with 16 bases between the two germline ends. This CDR3 region has 17 residues. Germline V gives CDR1 SGHDN, CDR2 FVKESK. CDR3 amino acids: CASSQDLGTGWTGELFF. The DNA for the CDR3 is TGTGCCAGCAGCCAAGACCTAGGAACAGGGTGGACCGGGGAGCTGTTTTTT. The full variable domain, rest sourced from reference TRBV14 and TRBJ2-2, is EAGVTQFPSHSVIEKGQTVTLRCDPISGHDNLYWYRRVMGKEIKFLLHFVKESKQDESGMPNNRFLAERTGGTYSTLKVQPAELEDSGVYFCASSQDLGTGWTGELFFGEGSRLTVL.

The chain links TRBV2 to TRBJ1-3; D uncertain. Germline V CDR1 and CDR2: SNHLY, FYNNEI. The ends were cut back, 6 bases at V and 0 bases at J, with 6 bases in the middle. The CDR3 is 13 residues long. CDR3 residues: CASRSSSGNTIYF. The DNA of the CDR3 is TGTGCCAGCAGATCCAGCTCTGGAAACACCATATATTTT.

This clone has just one count. CDR3 protein: CASSLAGLATDTQYF. In DNA, the CDR3 is TGTGCCAGCAGCTTAGCGGGACTAGCAACAGATACGCAGTATTTT. V is TRBV7-3 and J is TRBJ2-3; 9 bases agree with TRBD2. With 2 bases clipped from V and 3 bases from J, the junction kept 3 bases outside the gene matches. CDR1 and CDR2 from the germline V gene are SGHTA and FQGTGA. The CDR3 has 15 amino acids. The full variable domain, completed using reference TRBV7-3 and TRBJ2-3, is GAGVSQTPSNKVTEKGKYVELRCDPISGHTALYWYRQSLGQGPEFLIYFQGTGAADDSGLPNDRFFAVRPEGSVSTLKIQRTERGDSAVYLCASSLAGLATDTQYFGPGTRLTVL.

The genes are TRBV19 and TRBJ2-2; 11 positions agree with TRBD2. Germline assignment: CDR1 LNHDA and CDR2 SQIVND (reference sequence). Unmatched junction bases numbered 9, after V lost 3 bases and J lost 6 bases. CDR3 length: 17 residues. The CDR3 loop is CASSIQTSGKGPGELFF. CDR3 bases: TGTGCCAGTAGTATCCAGACTAGCGGGAAGGGGCCCGGGGAGCTGTTTTTT.

The chain recombines TRBV11-2 with TRBJ2-3; D call uncertain. The length of the CDR3 is 18 residues. CDR1 is SGHAT, CDR2 FQNNGV, per germline. Trimming stripped 7 bases from V and 2 bases from J, with 25 bases between. As DNA, the CDR3 is TGTGCCAGCAACTCCCCCTTTGAATATATCAGAAACACAGATACGCAGTATTTT. It translates to CASNSPFEYIRNTDTQYF.

The chain couples TRBV6-1 to TRBJ1-3; D perhaps matches TRBD1 (6 bases). Looked up from germline, CDR1 is MNHNS and CDR2 is SASEGT. This CDR3 comprises 15 residues. V was clipped by 4 bases and J by 0 bases, with 10 bases between them. The CDR3 spells CASSGQALSGNTIYF. The CDR3 DNA reads TGTGCCAGCAGTGGACAGGCCCTCTCTGGAAACACCATATATTTT.

The V and J genes are TRBV27 and TRBJ1-2, with a weak D call TRBD1 (6 bases). Looked up from germline, CDR1 is MNHEY and CDR2 is SMNVEV (reference sequence). The CDR3 covers 15 residues. The V end lost 6 bases, the J end lost 6 bases, and 20 bases lay between the germline ends. DNA for the CDR3: TGTGCCAGCAGGGAACAGGGAAAGGTTTGGGATGGCTACACCTTC. Protein sequence: CASREQGKVWDGYTF.

The chain links TRBV27 to TRBJ1-2; 8 bases map to TRBD1. This CDR3 is 13 amino acids long. The V and J ends lost 4 bases and 4 bases, in that order; junction bases with no gene match: 2. Germline lookup yields CDR1 MNHEY and CDR2 SMNVEV (reference sequence). CDR3: CASSSTGGYGYTF. The CDR3 nucleotides are TGTGCCAGCAGTTCTACAGGGGGCTATGGCTACACCTTC.

This clone has only a few counts. V usage is TRBV5-1 and J usage is TRBJ2-7; unclear D gene. The germline CDR1 and CDR2 sequences are SGHRS and YFSETQ. CDR3 length: 16 residues. V was trimmed by 4 bases and J by 2 bases, leaving 19 bases between them. CDR3 region: CASSQTPGSVAYEQYF. CDR3 nucleotides: TGCGCCAGCAGCCAGACCCCTGGAAGCGTCGCCTACGAGCAGTACTTC.